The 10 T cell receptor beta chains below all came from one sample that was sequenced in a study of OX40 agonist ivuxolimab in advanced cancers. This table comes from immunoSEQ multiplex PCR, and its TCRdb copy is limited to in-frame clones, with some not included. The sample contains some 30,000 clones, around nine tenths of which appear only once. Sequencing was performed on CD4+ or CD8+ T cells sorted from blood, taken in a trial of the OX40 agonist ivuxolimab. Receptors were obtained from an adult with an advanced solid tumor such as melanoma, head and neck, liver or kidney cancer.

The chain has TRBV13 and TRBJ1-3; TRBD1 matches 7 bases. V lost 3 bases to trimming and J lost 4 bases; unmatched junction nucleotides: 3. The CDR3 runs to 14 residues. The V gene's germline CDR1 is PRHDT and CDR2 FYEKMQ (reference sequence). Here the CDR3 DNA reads TGTGCCAGCAGCTTGGGACAGAGCGGAAACACCATATATTTT. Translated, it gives CASSLGQSGNTIYF.

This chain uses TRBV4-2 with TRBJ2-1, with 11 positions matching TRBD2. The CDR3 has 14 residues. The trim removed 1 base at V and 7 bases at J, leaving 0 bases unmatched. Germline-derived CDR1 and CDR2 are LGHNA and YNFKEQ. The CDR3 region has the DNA TGTGCCAGCAGCCAAGGACTAGCGGGGAATGAGCAGTTCTTC. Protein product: CASSQGLAGNEQFF.

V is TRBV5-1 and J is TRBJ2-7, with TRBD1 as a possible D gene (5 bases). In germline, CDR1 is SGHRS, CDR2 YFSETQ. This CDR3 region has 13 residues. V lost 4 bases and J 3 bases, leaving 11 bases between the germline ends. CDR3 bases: TGCGCCAGCAGCCCCGACAGCGTCTACGAGCAGTACTTC. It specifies CASSPDSVYEQYF.

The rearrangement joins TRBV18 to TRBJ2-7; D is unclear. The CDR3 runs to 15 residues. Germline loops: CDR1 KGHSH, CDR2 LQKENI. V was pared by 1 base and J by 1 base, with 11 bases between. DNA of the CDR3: TGTGCCAGCTCACCACGGGGTCTAGGTTCCTACGAGCAGTACTTC. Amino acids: CASSPRGLGSYEQYF.

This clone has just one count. The CDR3 DNA reads TGTGCCAGCAGTTTACCGGGACAGGTGTCCGGGGAGCTGTTTTTT. Translating it yields CASSLPGQVSGELFF. V and J are TRBV28 and TRBJ2-2; TRBD1 matches at 8 bases. CDR3 length: 15 residues. V shed 2 bases and J 6 bases; nucleotides not matched to a gene: 5. Germline CDR1 MDHEN, CDR2 SYDVKM. The full variable domain, its missing parts supplied by reference TRBV28 and TRBJ2-2, is DVKVTQSSRYLVKRTGEKVFLECVQDMDHENMFWYRQDPGLGLRLIYFSYDVKMKEKGDIPEGYSVSREKKERFSLILESASTNQTSMYLCASSLPGQVSGELFFGEGSRLTVL.

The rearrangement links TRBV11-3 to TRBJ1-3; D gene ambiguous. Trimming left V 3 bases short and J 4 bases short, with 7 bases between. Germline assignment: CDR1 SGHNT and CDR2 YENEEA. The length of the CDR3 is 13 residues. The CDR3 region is CASSLSSGNTIYF. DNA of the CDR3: TGTGCCAGCAGCTTGTCAAGCGGAAACACCATATATTTT.

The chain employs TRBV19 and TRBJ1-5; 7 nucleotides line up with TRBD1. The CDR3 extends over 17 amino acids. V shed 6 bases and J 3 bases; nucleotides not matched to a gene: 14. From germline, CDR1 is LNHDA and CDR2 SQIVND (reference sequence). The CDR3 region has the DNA TGTGCCAGTAGCCGTAATGGACAGGTCCAAGACAATCAGCCCCAGCATTTT. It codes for CASSRNGQVQDNQPQHF.

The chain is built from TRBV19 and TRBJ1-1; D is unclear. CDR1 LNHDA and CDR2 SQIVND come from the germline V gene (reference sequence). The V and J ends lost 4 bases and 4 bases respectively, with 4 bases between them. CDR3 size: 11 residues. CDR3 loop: CASSTFTEAFF. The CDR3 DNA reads TGTGCCAGTAGTACCTTCACTGAAGCTTTCTTT.

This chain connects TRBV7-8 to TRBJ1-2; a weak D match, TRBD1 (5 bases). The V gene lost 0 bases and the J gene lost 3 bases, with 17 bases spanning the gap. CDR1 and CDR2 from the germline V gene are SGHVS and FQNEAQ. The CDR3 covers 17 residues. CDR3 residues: CASSLAGPSYRYYGYTF. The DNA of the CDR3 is TGTGCCAGCAGCTTAGCGGGACCGAGCTACCGATACTATGGCTACACCTTC.

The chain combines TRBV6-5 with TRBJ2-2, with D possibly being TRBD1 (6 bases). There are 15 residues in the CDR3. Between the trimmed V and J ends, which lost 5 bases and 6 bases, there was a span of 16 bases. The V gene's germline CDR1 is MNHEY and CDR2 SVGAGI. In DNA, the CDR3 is TGTGCCAGCAGTACAGGGCCCCTGGGGTCCGGGGAGCTGTTTTTT. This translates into CASSTGPLGSGELFF.